This T cell receptor beta chain is drawn from a study of OX40 agonist ivuxolimab in advanced cancers. General study findings and limits: Those patients achieving a partial response at 0.1-3.0 mg/kg showed among the lowest clonal expansion.

In regard to this clone: The antigen is not known. Mismatch with germline at one junction end may stem from a read error.

Sequenced by immunoSEQ multiplex PCR; TCRdb stores in-frame clones only, minus some. Counted here are tens of thousands of clones, about 87% occurring once; the ten biggest clones make up approximately 5%. This CDR3 has 14 amino acids. CDR1 and CDR2 (germline): MGHDK, SYGVNS. The cohort excluded patients with autoimmune disease history or systemic immunosuppression. On cycle 4 day 1 and cycle 7 day 1, as well as at baseline, blood was sampled. The origin of this receptor is an adult with an advanced solid tumor such as melanoma, head and neck, liver or kidney cancer. V and J are TRBV25-1 and TRBJ2-1; tentatively, D is TRBD2 (7 bases). Source: CD4+ or CD8+ T cells sorted from blood, taken in a trial of the OX40 agonist ivuxolimab. CDR3 in amino acids: CAGSRPGGPKEQFF. CDR3 nucleotide sequence: TGTGCCGGCAGTCGACCCGGGGGGCCTAAGGAGCAGTTCTTC.